Presented here are 9 T cell receptor beta chains from one specimen sequenced in a study of cytomegalovirus exposure and HLA in healthy donors. The PCR was carried out with 60 Vbeta primers and 13 Jbeta primers. Generated by immunoSEQ multiplex PCR, the TCRdb table keeps only in-frame clones and is missing some. The sample carries 85,000 to 130,000 clones, over 9.5% recorded once. Sequenced: PBMCs. These receptors originate from a man in his forties in good health and CMV-seropositive.

The chain has TRBV11-2 and TRBJ1-2; 8 bases line up with TRBD1. The CDR3 is 13 amino acids. The germline V gene encodes CDR1 SGHAT and CDR2 FQNNGV. V was clipped by 3 bases and J by 4 bases; unmatched bases: 1. CDR3 loop: CASSLGQAYGYTF. CDR3 nucleotides: TGTGCCAGCAGCTTGGGACAGGCCTATGGCTACACCTTC.

This clone was found a few times. The chain links TRBV18 to TRBJ2-7; D is uncertain. The CDR3 is 13 amino acids. CDR1 KGHSH and CDR2 LQKENI come from the germline V gene. V lost 3 bases and J 4 bases, leaving 10 bases between the germline ends. CDR3 bases: TGTGCCAGCTCACCCGGAGACCCTTACGAGCAGTACTTC. Protein: CASSPGDPYEQYF. The variable domain in full, with the rest retrieved from reference TRBV18 and TRBJ2-7, is NAGVMQNPRHLVRRRGQEARLRCSPMKGHSHVYWYRQLPEEGLKFMVYLQKENIIDESGMPKERFSAEFPKEGPSILRIQQVVRGDSAAYFCASSPGDPYEQYFGPGTRLTVT.

V is TRBV6-5 and J is TRBJ2-2; 7 nucleotides match TRBD1. This CDR3 has 14 residues. J was trimmed by 5 bases and V by 6 bases; bases with no gene match: 6. Germline assignment: CDR1 MNHEY and CDR2 SVGAGI. The CDR3 is CASRQGDITGELFF. CDR3 coding DNA: TGTGCCAGCAGGCAGGGGGATATTACCGGGGAGCTGTTTTTT.

This clone was detected a few times. This chain uses TRBV7-2 with TRBJ2-7, with 9 bases matching TRBD2. The CDR3 sequence is 14 residues long. V was clipped by 5 bases and J by 6 bases; unmatched bases: 8. Germline lookup yields CDR1 SGHTA and CDR2 FQGNSA. The CDR3 spells CASSQGLARSEQYF. DNA of the CDR3: TGTGCCAGCAGCCAGGGACTAGCCCGCAGCGAGCAGTACTTC.

This clone was detected a few times. V and J are TRBV28 and TRBJ2-3; TRBD2 agrees at 9 bases. The CDR3 loop spans 15 amino acids. CDR1 and CDR2 from the germline V gene are MDHEN and SYDVKM. J lost 2 bases, V lost 5 bases, and 5 bases had no gene match. CDR3: CASSQTSGDTDTQYF. The CDR3 bases are TGTGCCAGCAGTCAGACTAGCGGAGACACAGATACGCAGTATTTT. Full variable domain (remainder filled in from reference TRBV28 and TRBJ2-3): DVKVTQSSRYLVKRTGEKVFLECVQDMDHENMFWYRQDPGLGLRLIYFSYDVKMKEKGDIPEGYSVSREKKERFSLILESASTNQTSMYLCASSQTSGDTDTQYFGPGTRLTVL.

This clone was counted between two and nine times. The rearrangement uses TRBV25-1 and TRBJ2-7; 7 bases map to TRBD2. With 4 bases clipped from V and 6 bases from J, the junction kept 3 bases outside the gene matches. The CDR3 runs 12 residues. CDR1 and CDR2 (germline): MGHDK, SYGVNS. CDR3 amino acids: CASSGTRGEQYF. The CDR3 nucleotides read TGTGCCAGCAGTGGGACTAGGGGCGAGCAGTACTTC.

The V gene is TRBV6-1, the J gene TRBJ2-3, with 7 bases identical to TRBD2. There are 14 residues in the CDR3. Germline V CDR1 and CDR2: MNHNS, SASEGT. Trimming took 7 bases from V and 5 from J; bases not matched to a gene: 9. This CDR3 reads CASIATGGVDTQYF. The DNA for the CDR3 is TGTGCCAGCATCGCGACGGGAGGTGTAGATACGCAGTATTTT.

This clone was counted a few times. The CDR3 loop reads CASSSKYEQYF. The CDR3 bases are TGTGCCAGCAGTTCCAAATACGAGCAGTACTTC. The chain is built from TRBV28 and TRBJ2-7; D not resolved. V was clipped by 4 bases and J by 4 bases, with 5 bases between them. Germline CDR1 reads MDHEN; CDR2 reads SYDVKM. This CDR3 region has 11 residues.

There are a few counts of this clone. This chain uses TRBV9 with TRBJ1-1; D may be TRBD1 (5 bases). The V end was cut by 0 bases, the J end by 6 bases, with 6 bases between. The CDR3 extends over 12 amino acids. Germline assignment: CDR1 SGDLS and CDR2 YYNGEE. The CDR3 DNA sequence: TGTGCCAGCAGCGTAGGGGGGGCTGAAGCTTTCTTT. This sequence encodes CASSVGGAEAFF. Together with reference TRBV9 and TRBJ1-1, the CDR3 gives the full variable domain: DSGVTQTPKHLITATGQRVTLRCSPRSGDLSVYWYQQSLDQGLQFLIQYYNGEERAKGNILERFSAQQFPDLHSELNLSSLELGDSALYFCASSVGGAEAFFGQGTRLTVV.